Sequencing of this TCR beta chain was carried out in a study of shared clonotypes between healthy human individuals. Study as a whole: A few men and a couple of women, aged 18 to 49, were donors. The study's findings and limits: For naive CD4 cells, around 5% of clonotypes were shared across four donors. Rarefaction indicated that sorted-subset sequencing remained incomplete although depth was large.

CDR3 size: 13 residues. Trimming pared 8 bases from V and 4 bases from J, leaving 14 bases between. In germline, CDR1 is SEHNR, CDR2 FQNEAQ (reference sequence). As for this clone: Its antigen is currently unknown.

Across several immunoSEQ plates, the genomic DNA of each subset was split evenly. Clones were sequenced by immunoSEQ multiplex PCR, and TCRdb holds only the in-frame ones, with some missing. The sample lists about 660,000 clones; around 72% were seen once. V is TRBV7-9 and J is TRBJ1-2, with D hard to call. Sequences were obtained from memory CD4+ T cells sorted from blood. This sample's subset: CD45RA-negative fraction. The sequence was collected from a woman aged 25 to 39 in good health. CDR3 bases: TGTGCCAGCGGCCCCTCGACCATCTATGGCTACACCTTC. Translating it yields CASGPSTIYGYTF.